The 13 T cell receptor beta chains presented below share a single source sample, sequenced in a study of TIL therapy for anti-PD-1-resistant metastatic lung cancer. Sequencing used immunoSEQ v3. Only in-frame clones appear in the TCRdb table, and some are missing; sequencing was by immunoSEQ multiplex PCR. The sample lists under 100,000 clones, roughly two thirds seen once, with over 9.5% in the top ten. Described time point: pre-treatment sample, taken before nivolumab and TIL therapy. Pleural nodules or supraclavicular lymph nodes made up most of the excised metastases sampled. Source: tumor tissue, taken at baseline. Receptors were obtained from a person between 30 and 79 years old with non-small cell lung cancer.

With respect to this clone: In the same sample, other DNA sequences code for this CDR3. J is TRBJ1-5 and V is TRBV6-2 or TRBV6-3; 7 bases are shared with TRBD1. The CDR3 runs to 13 residues. Germline V CDR1 and CDR2: MNHEY, SVGEGT. Trimming cost V 6 bases and J 6 bases; bases outside gene matches: 5. CDR3 residues: CASSLTGLQPQHF. The DNA of the CDR3 is TGTGCCAGCAGCCTGACAGGGCTTCAGCCCCAGCATTTT.

The chain couples TRBV7-2 to TRBJ1-6, with a tentative D call TRBD1 (5 bases). Germline loops: CDR1 SGHTA, CDR2 FQGNSA. V was clipped by 5 bases and J by 6 bases, with 11 bases between them. The CDR3 sequence is 14 residues long. For the CDR3, the DNA is TGTGCCAGCAGCCAAAAAGACAGTAATTCACCCCTCCACTTT. This translates into CASSQKDSNSPLHF.

In DNA, the CDR3 is TGTGCCAGCAGCGTACTTGGTGGGTCCTACGAGCAGTACTTC. Encoded protein: CASSVLGGSYEQYF. V gene TRBV5-6 combines with J gene TRBJ2-7; D remains unclear. Deletions cut 4 bases from V and 1 base from J, with 12 bases between. CDR3 size: 14 residues. Germline assignment: CDR1 SGHDT and CDR2 YYEEEE.

The V and J genes are TRBV4-1 and TRBJ2-5; 9 bases are a match to TRBD1. The CDR3 is made up of 15 amino acids. The V gene's germline CDR1 is MGHRA and CDR2 YSYEKL. The trim removed 3 bases at V and 5 bases at J, leaving 7 bases unmatched. In DNA form, the CDR3 reads TGCGCCAGCAGCCACCAACAGGGGGCGGCGGAGACCCAGTACTTC. Protein product: CASSHQQGAAETQYF.

The chain uses TRBV6-1 and TRBJ2-7; D not certain. In germline, CDR1 is MNHNS, CDR2 SASEGT. V lost 0 bases and J lost 3, with 12 bases in between. CDR3 size: 15 residues. The CDR3 coding sequence is TGTGCCAGCAGTGAAGCTCACCCAATTTACTACGAGCAGTACTTC. It codes for CASSEAHPIYYEQYF.

The chain combines TRBV29-1 with TRBJ2-1, with TRBD2 matching 15 bases. The CDR3 is 13 amino acids. Trimming cost V 7 bases and J 9 bases; bases outside gene matches: 4. Germline V gene sequence: CDR1 SQVTM, CDR2 ANQGSEA. The CDR3 bases are TGCAGCGGGACTAGCGGGAGGGGGGGTGAGCAGTTCTTC. Encoded protein: CSGTSGRGGEQFF.

The chain uses TRBV7-2 and TRBJ2-3; 9 bases fit TRBD2. The CDR3 covers 15 residues. V shed 5 bases, J shed 5 bases, and the junction held 8 bases outside the gene matches. From germline, CDR1 is SGHTA and CDR2 FQGNSA. In DNA, the CDR3 is TGTGCCAGCAGCCCCTTTAGCGGGGGTAGAGATACGCAGTATTTT. This translates into CASSPFSGGRDTQYF.

The chain combines TRBV19 with TRBJ1-2; a weak D match, TRBD1 (5 bases). V was cut by 7 bases and J by 8 bases, with 20 bases left in between. CDR3 size: 14 residues. Germline V gives CDR1 LNHDA, CDR2 SQIVND (reference sequence). CDR3 protein: CASMGDPSVSGYTF. DNA for the CDR3: TGTGCCAGTATGGGGGATCCTAGCGTTTCCGGCTACACCTTC.

The chain uses TRBV6-1 and TRBJ2-5; D ambiguous. In germline, CDR1 is MNHNS, CDR2 SASEGT. The V and J ends lost 1 base and 5 bases respectively, with 8 bases between them. The CDR3 is 13 residues long. The CDR3 coding sequence is TGTGCCAGCAGTGAAGGCTTTCAGGAGACCCAGTACTTC. Amino acid sequence: CASSEGFQETQYF.

The chain links TRBV28 to TRBJ2-5, with D perhaps given as TRBD1 or TRBD2 (5 bases each). The CDR3 sequence is 14 residues long. V was cut by 6 bases and J by 2 bases, with 13 bases left in between. Germline V gene data show CDR1 as MDHEN and CDR2 as SYDVKM. The CDR3 sequence is CASRWGPIQETQYF. The CDR3 DNA reads TGTGCCAGCAGATGGGGACCGATACAAGAGACCCAGTACTTC.

The genes are TRBV4-3 and TRBJ1-1, with D possibly matching TRBD1 (5 bases). The germline gives CDR1 LGHNA, CDR2 YSLEER. The CDR3 spans 15 residues. Deletions cut 1 base from V and 5 bases from J, with 14 bases between. CDR3 residues: CASSQGEGSGTEAFF. The CDR3 coding sequence is TGCGCCAGCAGCCAAGGCGAGGGGTCGGGGACTGAAGCTTTCTTT.

The genes are TRBV3-1 (or the pseudogene TRBV3-2) and TRBJ1-2; no firm D call. Trimming stripped 4 bases from V and 4 bases from J, with 16 bases between. This CDR3 comprises 15 residues. Germline V gene data show CDR1 as LGHDT and CDR2 as YNNKEL (reference sequence). CDR3 residues: CASSLGNFGFYGYTF. DNA for the CDR3: TGTGCCAGCAGCCTTGGAAACTTCGGCTTCTATGGCTACACCTTC.

The chain is built from TRBV23-1 and TRBJ2-3; D unclear. TRBV23-1 is sorted into the ORF group, with uncertain function. Trimming removed 2 bases at V and 4 bases at J, with 10 bases between. This CDR3 has 14 residues. The CDR3 loop is CASSQAAGADTQYF. The CDR3 nucleotides are TGCGCCAGCAGTCAAGCTGCCGGAGCAGATACGCAGTATTTT.